A single TCR beta chain is shown here with its context. Its specificity is not known. These data belong to a study of T cell responses to AZD1222 COVID-19 vaccine. General study findings and limits: Unmutated regions of variants are reportedly targeted by nearly half of spike-specific TCRs. Spike-wide vaccine-associated CD4 TCRs dominated at 160-218 and 743-854.

The V and J ends lost 1 base and 3 bases, in that order; junction bases with no gene match: 4. The length of the CDR3 is 15 residues. Germline V gene lookup returns CDR1 SGHKS and CDR2 YYEKEE (reference sequence). Using immunoSEQ multiplex PCR, the repertoire was profiled, and TCRdb retains in-frame clones only, with some absent. The table shows 90,000 to 120,000 clones, with around 90% occurring only once. The J gene is TRBJ2-7, the V gene TRBV5-5; 10 positions agree with TRBD2. This receptor was obtained from an adult in good health. Sequenced here: peripheral blood, sampled on day 0 of AZD1222 vaccination. The CDR3 DNA sequence: TGTGCCAGCAGCTTGTCGCCTAGCGGGAGCTACGAGCAGTACTTC. Encoded protein: CASSLSPSGSYEQYF.